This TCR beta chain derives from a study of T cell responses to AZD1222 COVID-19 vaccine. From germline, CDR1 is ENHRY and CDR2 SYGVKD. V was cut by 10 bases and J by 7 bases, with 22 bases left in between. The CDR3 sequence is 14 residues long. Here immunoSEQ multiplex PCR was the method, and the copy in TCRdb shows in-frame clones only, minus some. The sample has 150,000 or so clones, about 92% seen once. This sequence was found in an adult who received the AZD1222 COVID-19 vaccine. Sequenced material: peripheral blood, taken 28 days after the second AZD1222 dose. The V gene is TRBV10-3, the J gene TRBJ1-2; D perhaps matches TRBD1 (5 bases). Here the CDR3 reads CATAYRESGGGYTF. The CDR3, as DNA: TGTGCCACAGCGTATAGGGAATCGGGGGGTGGCTACACCTTC.